The 16 T cell receptor beta chains reported below all come from one sample, sequenced in a study of T cell responses to AZD1222 COVID-19 vaccine. Generated by immunoSEQ multiplex PCR, the TCRdb table keeps only in-frame clones and is missing some. The table includes some 75,000 clones, around nine tenths detected once. The material sequenced was peripheral blood, taken on day 0 of AZD1222 vaccination. The receptor source for this set is an adult in good health.

This rearrangement joins TRBV6-4 to TRBJ1-1; 11 bases line up with TRBD1. The length of the CDR3 is 15 residues. The ends lost 6 bases at V and 6 bases at J; junction bases unmatched: 9. The germline gives CDR1 MRHNA, CDR2 SNTAGT. CDR3 region: CASRLNPGQGAEAFF. The CDR3 DNA reads TGTGCCAGCAGACTCAACCCGGGACAGGGGGCTGAAGCTTTCTTT.

This chain uses TRBV5-1 with TRBJ1-5; no clear D gene. Germline V gene sequence: CDR1 SGHRS, CDR2 YFSETQ. Trimming took 0 bases from V and 4 from J, leaving 14 bases between them. The CDR3 totals 16 residues. Here the CDR3 DNA reads TGCGCCAGCAGCTTGGGGATTGAGGCCTTTAATCAGCCCCAGCATTTT. It yields the protein CASSLGIEAFNQPQHF.

The V gene is TRBV7-5, the J gene TRBJ1-6; TRBD1 is the table's D call and was not checked against the DNA. TRBV7-5 corresponds to a pseudogene. The CDR3 spans 17 residues. CDR3 amino acids: CVRSQGATQSWNSPLHF. CDR3 sequence (DNA): TGTGTCAGAAGCCAGGGGGCAACCCAAAGTTGGAATTCACCCCTCCACTTT.

This sequence joins TRBV19 and TRBJ2-7; D might be TRBD2 (5 bases). This CDR3 comprises 13 residues. The germline V gene encodes CDR1 LNHDA and CDR2 SQIVND (reference sequence). The V end was cut by 3 bases, the J end by 4 bases, with 10 bases between. The CDR3 here is CASSMRVSYEQYF. The DNA for the CDR3 is TGTGCCAGTAGTATGAGGGTCTCATACGAGCAGTACTTC.

The chain links TRBV3-1 (or the pseudogene TRBV3-2) to TRBJ2-7, with a possible D match to TRBD1 (5 bases). The germline CDR1 and CDR2 sequences are LGHDT and YNNKEL (reference sequence). Trimming shortened V by 2 bases and J by 7 bases, and 15 bases separated the two germline ends. The CDR3 runs to 14 residues. The CDR3, as DNA: TGTGCCAGCAGCCAACCCAACTTTACAGGAGAGCAGTACGTC. Translating gives CASSQPNFTGEQYV.

The chain has TRBV19 and TRBJ1-2, with 10 bases lining up with TRBD1. CDR3 length: 16 residues. With V trimmed by 2 bases and J by 6 bases, 9 bases remained unmatched. CDR1 and CDR2 from the germline V gene are LNHDA and SQIVND (reference sequence). CDR3 DNA sequence: TGTGCCAGTAGTATACCACCGGGACAGGGGAAGGATGGCTACACCTTC. It yields the protein CASSIPPGQGKDGYTF. Full variable domain (remainder filled in from reference TRBV19 and TRBJ1-2): DGGITQSPKYLFRKEGQNVTLSCEQNLNHDAMYWYRQDPGQGLRLIYYSQIVNDFQKGDIAEGYSVSREKKESFPLTVTSAQKNPTAFYLCASSIPPGQGKDGYTFGSGTRLTVV.

This CDR3 reads CASTMGPGSPYNEQFF. Written as DNA, the CDR3 is TGTGCCAGTACTATGGGGCCCGGAAGCCCCTACAATGAGCAGTTCTTC. The genes are TRBV19 and TRBJ2-1; weak D call: TRBD1 (5 bases). V was cut by 7 bases and J by 2 bases, with 18 bases left in between. The CDR3 consists of 16 residues. The germline V gene encodes CDR1 LNHDA and CDR2 SQIVND (reference sequence).

This sequence joins TRBV5-1 and TRBJ2-2; D is ambiguous. The CDR3 covers 12 residues. Germline-derived CDR1 and CDR2 are SGHRS and YFSETQ. V shed 2 bases and J shed 2 bases, with 1 base lying between them. The CDR3 here is CASSFNTGELFF. For the CDR3, the DNA is TGCGCCAGCAGCTTTAACACCGGGGAGCTGTTTTTT. The variable domain in full, with the rest retrieved from reference TRBV5-1 and TRBJ2-2, is KAGVTQTPRYLIKTRGQQVTLSCSPISGHRSVSWYQQTPGQGLQFLFEYFSETQRNKGNFPGRFSGRQFSNSRSEMNVSTLELGDSALYLCASSFNTGELFFGEGSRLTVL.

This chain joins TRBV28 and TRBJ1-6, with D unclear. The CDR3 extends over 17 amino acids. Germline loops: CDR1 MDHEN, CDR2 SYDVKM. V was pared by 5 bases and J by 9 bases, with 23 bases between. The chain's CDR3 is CASSTPRVRTHGSPLHF. The CDR3 DNA reads as TGTGCCAGCAGTACTCCCAGAGTCCGGACTCATGGTTCACCCCTCCACTTT.

The chain uses TRBV7-9 and TRBJ2-2; unclear D gene. The V end lost 9 bases, the J end lost 4 bases, and 12 bases lay between the germline ends. The CDR3 is 13 amino acids. CDR1 and CDR2 from the germline V gene are SEHNR and FQNEAQ (reference sequence). Here the CDR3 reads CARRNSATGELFF. The DNA for the CDR3 is TGTGCCAGAAGGAACTCCGCCACCGGGGAGCTGTTTTTT.

V is TRBV19 and J is TRBJ1-4, with 7 nucleotides matching TRBD1. Losses at the gene ends were 8 bases for V and 4 bases for J; bases not matched to a gene: 4. Per the germline V gene, CDR1 is LNHDA and CDR2 is SQIVND (reference sequence). CDR3 length: 13 residues. This chain's CDR3 is CASLSGGNEKLFF. DNA for the CDR3: TGTGCCAGTCTCTCAGGGGGTAATGAAAAACTGTTTTTT.

This clone has only a few counts. This chain links TRBV7-2 with TRBJ1-5; D unclear. The germline gives CDR1 SGHTA, CDR2 FQGNSA. Deletions cut 4 bases from V and 6 bases from J, with 16 bases between. This CDR3 is built from 15 residues. The CDR3: CASSSLVQSSQPQHF. DNA for the CDR3: TGTGCCAGCAGCTCCCTCGTACAGAGTAGTCAGCCCCAGCATTTT.

J is TRBJ2-2 and V is TRBV7-9, with TRBD1 identical over 10 bases. CDR1 and CDR2 from the germline V gene are SEHNR and FQNEAQ (reference sequence). V lost 4 bases, J lost 3 bases, and 5 bases stayed unmatched. The CDR3 contains 16 residues. The chain's CDR3 is CASSSRTGGDTGELFF. The CDR3 coding sequence is TGTGCCAGCAGCTCACGGACAGGGGGGGACACCGGGGAGCTGTTTTTT.

This clone came up once. The V gene is TRBV6-5, the J gene TRBJ1-3, with 8 bases fitting TRBD1. Germline V gene sequence: CDR1 MNHEY, CDR2 SVGAGI. V lost 3 bases, J lost 7 bases, and 8 bases stayed unmatched. The CDR3 totals 15 residues. CDR3 coding DNA: TGTGCCAGCAGTTATGGGCAGGGGGCTATTAACACCATATATTTT. Protein: CASSYGQGAINTIYF.

The rearrangement joins TRBV5-6 to TRBJ1-6; TRBD1 is a possible D gene (5 bases). Trimming removed 4 bases from V and 7 bases from J, with 9 bases in between. Germline lookup yields CDR1 SGHDT and CDR2 YYEEEE. The CDR3 contains 13 residues. The CDR3, as DNA: TGTGCCAGCAGCCGGGGGTTCAATTCACCCCTCCACTTT. It encodes CASSRGFNSPLHF. Full variable domain (remainder filled in from reference TRBV5-6 and TRBJ1-6): DAGVTQSPTHLIKTRGQQVTLRCSPKSGHDTVSWYQQALGQGPQFIFQYYEEEERQRGNFPDRFSGHQFPNYSSELNVNALLLGDSALYLCASSRGFNSPLHFGNGTRLTVT.

The chain carries TRBV3-1 (or the pseudogene TRBV3-2) and TRBJ1-1; no firm D call. Trimming removed 6 bases at V and 4 bases at J, with 15 bases between. Germline V CDR1 and CDR2: LGHDT, YNNKEL (reference sequence). There are 14 residues in the CDR3. The CDR3 region has the DNA TGTGCCAGCAGACTCCGCTTTGGAGTCACTGAAGCTTTCTTT. Its translation: CASRLRFGVTEAFF.